This TCR beta chain was sequenced in a study of Graves' ophthalmopathy and Graves' hyperthyroidism. Turning to the study itself: Before any treatment was given, at initial diagnosis, peripheral blood was collected.

The table lists this clonotype with many counts. Among the hyperthyroidism patients, all were newly diagnosed, aged 18 to 65, with under 2 months' duration. The CDR3 has 14 residues. Germline V CDR1 and CDR2: SGHRS, YFSETQ. The V end was cut by 4 bases, the J end by 1 base, with 11 bases between. RNA transcripts served as template for amplifying TCR beta CDR3 sequences. Second-round multiplex PCR came after first-round RT-PCR with HTBI primers. TCRdb re-derived calls from the multiplex PCR reads in MiXCR, one entry per CDR3 protein. The profile covers 400,000 to 450,000 distinct CDR3 sequences, with 20% to 25% appearing a single time and under 3.5% taken by the ten largest.

The sequence was collected from a woman aged 18 to 35 with stable Graves' hyperthyroidism. The sample consisted of peripheral blood. The chain combines TRBV5-1 with TRBJ2-5; perhaps TRBD1 as D (6 bases). Written as DNA, the CDR3 is TGCGCCAGCAGCCACAGAGGGGGCCAAGAGACCCAGTACTTC. Encoded protein: CASSHRGGQETQYF.